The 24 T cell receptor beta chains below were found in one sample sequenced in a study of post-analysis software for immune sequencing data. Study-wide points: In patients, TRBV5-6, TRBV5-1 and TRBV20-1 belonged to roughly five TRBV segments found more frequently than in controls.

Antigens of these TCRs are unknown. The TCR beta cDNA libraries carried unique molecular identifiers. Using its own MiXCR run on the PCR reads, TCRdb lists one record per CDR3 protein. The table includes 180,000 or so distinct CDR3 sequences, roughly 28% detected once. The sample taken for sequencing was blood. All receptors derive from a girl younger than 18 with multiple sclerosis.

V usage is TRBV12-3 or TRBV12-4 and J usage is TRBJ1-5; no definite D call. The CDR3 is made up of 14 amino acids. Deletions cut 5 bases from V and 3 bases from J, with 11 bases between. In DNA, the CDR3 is TGTGCCAGCAGTGACGGACTGCTCAATCAGCCCCAGCATTTT. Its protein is CASSDGLLNQPQHF.

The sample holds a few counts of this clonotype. As DNA, the CDR3 is TGTGCCAGCGTTAAGGGCGGGACAGATACGCAGTATTTT. The encoded protein is CASVKGGTDTQYF. The chain links TRBV28 to TRBJ2-3; possibly TRBD2 for D (5 bases). The CDR3 has 13 amino acids. V was pared by 8 bases and J by 3 bases, with 12 bases between. Germline-derived CDR1 and CDR2 are MDHEN and SYDVKM.

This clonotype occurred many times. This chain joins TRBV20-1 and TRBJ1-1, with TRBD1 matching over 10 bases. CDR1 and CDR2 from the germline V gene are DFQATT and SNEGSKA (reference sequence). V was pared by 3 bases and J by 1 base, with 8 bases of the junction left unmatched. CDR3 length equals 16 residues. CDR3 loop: CSASGRDRGWNTEAFF. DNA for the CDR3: TGCAGTGCTAGTGGGCGGGACAGGGGTTGGAACACTGAAGCTTTCTTT.

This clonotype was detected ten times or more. The CDR3 spells CASSTTAASVLEQYF. The CDR3 DNA sequence: TGCGCCAGCAGCACCACGGCGGCCAGCGTCCTGGAGCAGTACTTC. This rearrangement joins TRBV5-1 to TRBJ2-7, with D unresolved. V was trimmed by 4 bases and J by 7 bases, leaving 21 bases between them. Per germline, CDR1 SGHRS and CDR2 YFSETQ. The CDR3 spans 15 residues. Full variable domain (remainder filled in from reference TRBV5-1 and TRBJ2-7): KAGVTQTPRYLIKTRGQQVTLSCSPISGHRSVSWYQQTPGQGLQFLFEYFSETQRNKGNFPGRFSGRQFSNSRSEMNVSTLELGDSALYLCASSTTAASVLEQYFGPGTRLTVT.

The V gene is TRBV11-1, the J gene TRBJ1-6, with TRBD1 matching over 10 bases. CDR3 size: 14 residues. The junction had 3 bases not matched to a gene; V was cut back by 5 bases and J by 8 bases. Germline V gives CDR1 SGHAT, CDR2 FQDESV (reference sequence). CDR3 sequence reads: CASSRGTGDSPLHF. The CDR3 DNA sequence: TGTGCCAGCAGCCGCGGGACAGGGGATTCACCCCTCCACTTT. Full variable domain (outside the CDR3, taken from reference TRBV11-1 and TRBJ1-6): EAEVAQSPRYKITEKSQAVAFWCDPISGHATLYWYRQILGQGPELLVQFQDESVVDDSQLPKDRFSAERLKGVDSTLKIQPAELGDSAMYLCASSRGTGDSPLHFGNGTRLTVT.

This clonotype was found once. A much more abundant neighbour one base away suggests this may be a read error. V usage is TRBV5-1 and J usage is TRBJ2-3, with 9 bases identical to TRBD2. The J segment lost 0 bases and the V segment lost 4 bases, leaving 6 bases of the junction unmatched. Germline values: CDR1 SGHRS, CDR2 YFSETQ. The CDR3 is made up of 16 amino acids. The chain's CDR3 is CASSPRLAASTDTQYF. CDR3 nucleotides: TGCGCCAGCAGCCCCAGACTAGCGGCCAGCACAGATACGCAGTATTTT.

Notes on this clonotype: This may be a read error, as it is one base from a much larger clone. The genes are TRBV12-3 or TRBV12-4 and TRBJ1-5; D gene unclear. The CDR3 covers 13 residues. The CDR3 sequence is CASGGQPGQPLHF. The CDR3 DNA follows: TGTGCCAGCGGAGGGCAGCCGGGTCAGCCCCTGCATTTT.

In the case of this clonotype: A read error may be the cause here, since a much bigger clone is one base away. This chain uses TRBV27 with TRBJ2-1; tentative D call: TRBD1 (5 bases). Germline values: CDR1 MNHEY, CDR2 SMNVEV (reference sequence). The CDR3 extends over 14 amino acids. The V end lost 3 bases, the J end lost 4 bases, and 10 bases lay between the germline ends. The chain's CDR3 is CASSLRTNYNEQFF. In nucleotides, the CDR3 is TGTGCCAGCAGTTTGCGGACAAATTACAATGAGCAGTTCTTC.

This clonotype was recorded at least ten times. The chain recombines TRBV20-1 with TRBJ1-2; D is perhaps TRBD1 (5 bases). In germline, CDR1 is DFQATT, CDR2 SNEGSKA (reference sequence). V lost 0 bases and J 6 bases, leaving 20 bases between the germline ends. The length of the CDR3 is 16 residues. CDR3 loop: CSARDEGRGAANGYTF. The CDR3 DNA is TGCAGTGCTAGAGATGAGGGGCGCGGGGCGGCAAATGGCTACACCTTC.

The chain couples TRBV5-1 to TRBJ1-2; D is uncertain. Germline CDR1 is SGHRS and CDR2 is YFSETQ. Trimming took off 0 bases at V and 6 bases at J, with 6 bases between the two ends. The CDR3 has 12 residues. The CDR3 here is CASSLVLDGYTF. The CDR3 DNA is TGCGCCAGCAGCTTGGTCCTGGATGGCTACACCTTC.

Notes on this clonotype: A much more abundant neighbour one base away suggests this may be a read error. The CDR3 DNA follows: TGTGCCAGCATGTGGGGCGGAACAGATATGCAGTATTTT. It specifies CASMWGGTDMQYF. The chain carries TRBV28 and TRBJ2-3; D may be TRBD1 (5 bases). Per the germline V gene, CDR1 is MDHEN and CDR2 is SYDVKM. This CDR3 is built from 13 residues.

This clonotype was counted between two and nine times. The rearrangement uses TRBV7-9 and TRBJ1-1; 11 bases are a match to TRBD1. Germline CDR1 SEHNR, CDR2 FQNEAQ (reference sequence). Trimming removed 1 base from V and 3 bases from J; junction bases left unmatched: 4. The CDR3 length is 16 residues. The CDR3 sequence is CASSLGTGGFDTEAFF. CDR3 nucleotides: TGTGCCAGCAGCTTAGGGACAGGGGGCTTTGACACTGAAGCTTTCTTT.

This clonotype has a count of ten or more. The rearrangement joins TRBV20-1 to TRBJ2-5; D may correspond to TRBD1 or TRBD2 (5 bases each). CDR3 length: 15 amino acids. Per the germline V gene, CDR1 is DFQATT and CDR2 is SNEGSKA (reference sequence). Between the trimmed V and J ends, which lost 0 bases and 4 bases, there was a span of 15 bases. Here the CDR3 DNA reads TGCAGTGCTAGAGACCGCTCCGGGGCTGGAGAGACCCAGTACTTC. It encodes CSARDRSGAGETQYF.

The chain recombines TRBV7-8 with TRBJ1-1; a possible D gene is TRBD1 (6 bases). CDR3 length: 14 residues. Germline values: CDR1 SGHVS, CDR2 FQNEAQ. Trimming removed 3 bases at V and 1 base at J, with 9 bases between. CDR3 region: CASSLLDRNTEAFF. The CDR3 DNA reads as TGTGCCAGCAGCTTGCTGGACAGGAACACTGAAGCTTTCTTT.

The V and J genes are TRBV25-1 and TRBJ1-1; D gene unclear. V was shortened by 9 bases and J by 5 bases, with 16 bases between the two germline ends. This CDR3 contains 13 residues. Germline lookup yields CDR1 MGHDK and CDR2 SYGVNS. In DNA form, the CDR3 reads TGTGCCAGTACAACCGGGAGGTTGACTGAAGCTTTCTTT. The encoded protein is CASTTGRLTEAFF.

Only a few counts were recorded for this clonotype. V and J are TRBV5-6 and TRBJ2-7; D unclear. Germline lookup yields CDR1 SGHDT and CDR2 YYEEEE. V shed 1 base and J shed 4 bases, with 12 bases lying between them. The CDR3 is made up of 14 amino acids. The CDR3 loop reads CASSLNYPPYEQYF. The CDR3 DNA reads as TGTGCCAGCAGCTTGAATTATCCCCCTTACGAGCAGTACTTC. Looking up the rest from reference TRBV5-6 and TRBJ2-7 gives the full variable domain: DAGVTQSPTHLIKTRGQQVTLRCSPKSGHDTVSWYQQALGQGPQFIFQYYEEEERQRGNFPDRFSGHQFPNYSSELNVNALLLGDSALYLCASSLNYPPYEQYFGPGTRLTVT.

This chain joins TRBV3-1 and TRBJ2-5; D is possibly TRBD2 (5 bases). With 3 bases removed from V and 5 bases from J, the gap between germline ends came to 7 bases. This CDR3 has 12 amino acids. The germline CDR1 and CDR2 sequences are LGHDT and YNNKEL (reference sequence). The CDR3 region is CASSHSGETQYF. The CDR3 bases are TGTGCCAGCAGCCACTCGGGGGAGACCCAGTACTTC.

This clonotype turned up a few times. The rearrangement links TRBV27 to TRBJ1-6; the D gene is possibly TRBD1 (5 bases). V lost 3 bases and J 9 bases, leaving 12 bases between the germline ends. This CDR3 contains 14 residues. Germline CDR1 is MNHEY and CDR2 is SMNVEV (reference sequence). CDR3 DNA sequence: TGTGCCAGCAGTTTGGATAGGGGTGCTTCACCCCTCCACTTT. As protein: CASSLDRGASPLHF.

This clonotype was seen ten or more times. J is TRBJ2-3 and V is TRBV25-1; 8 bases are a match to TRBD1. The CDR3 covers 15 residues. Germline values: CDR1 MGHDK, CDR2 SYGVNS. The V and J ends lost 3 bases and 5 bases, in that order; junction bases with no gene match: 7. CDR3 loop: CASSDPGGSEDTQYF. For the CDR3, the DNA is TGTGCCAGCAGTGATCCAGGGGGCTCTGAAGATACGCAGTATTTT.

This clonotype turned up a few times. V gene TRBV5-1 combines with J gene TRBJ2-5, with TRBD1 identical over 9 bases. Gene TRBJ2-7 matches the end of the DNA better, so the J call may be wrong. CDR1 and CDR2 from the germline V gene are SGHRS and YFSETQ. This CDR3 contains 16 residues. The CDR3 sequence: CASSVETGGGPGEQYF. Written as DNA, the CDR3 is TGCGCCAGCAGCGTAGAGACAGGGGGGGGTCCGGGCGAGCAGTACTTC.

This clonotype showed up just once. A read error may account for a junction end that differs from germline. CDR3 amino acids: CGARTALGVFF. The CDR3 nucleotides are TGCGGTGCTCGGACGGCCTTAGGTGTGTTCTTC. This chain uses TRBV20-1 with TRBJ2-1; the D is unclear. CDR3 length: 11 amino acids. Germline lookup yields CDR1 DFQATT and CDR2 SNEGSKA (reference sequence).

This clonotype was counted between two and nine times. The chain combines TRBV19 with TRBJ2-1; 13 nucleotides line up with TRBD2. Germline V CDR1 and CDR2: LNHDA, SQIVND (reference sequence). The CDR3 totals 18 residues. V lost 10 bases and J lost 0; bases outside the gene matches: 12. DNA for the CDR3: TGTGCCACTCTCCCCGGGACTAGCGGGGTGAGCTCCTACAATGAGCAGTTCTTC. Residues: CATLPGTSGVSSYNEQFF.

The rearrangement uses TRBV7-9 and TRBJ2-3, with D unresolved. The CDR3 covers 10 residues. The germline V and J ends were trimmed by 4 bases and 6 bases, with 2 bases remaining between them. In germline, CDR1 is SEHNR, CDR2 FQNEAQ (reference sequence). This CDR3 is CASSWDTQYF. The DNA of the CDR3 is TGTGCCAGCAGCTGGGATACGCAGTATTTT.

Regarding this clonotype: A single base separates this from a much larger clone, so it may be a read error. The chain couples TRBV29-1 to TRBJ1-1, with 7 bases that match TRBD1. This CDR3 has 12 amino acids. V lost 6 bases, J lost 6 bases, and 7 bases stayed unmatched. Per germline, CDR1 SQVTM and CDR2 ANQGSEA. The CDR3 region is CSVKQGWPEAFF. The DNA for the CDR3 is TGCAGCGTAAAACAGGGGTGGCCTGAAGCTTTCTTT.